The 25 T cell receptor beta chains listed next were all sequenced from one sample in a study of monozygotic twins with inflammatory bowel disease. From its re-call of the 5' RACE reads, TCRdb lists each CDR3 protein once, without DNA. Its table lists approximately 400,000 distinct CDR3 sequences. Specimen: blood. These TCRs come from a human donor with ulcerative colitis or Crohn's disease, or a healthy co-twin of an affected twin (not recorded which).

The chain carries TRBV4-3 and TRBJ1-6. The CDR3 is 18 residues long. The germline V gene encodes CDR1 LGHNA and CDR2 YSLEER. CDR3 amino acids: CASSHTLGYSSYNSPLHF.

The CDR3: CASSPSVGSYNEQFF. The J gene is TRBJ2-1, the V gene TRBV18. Looked up from germline, CDR1 is KGHSH and CDR2 is LQKENI. This CDR3 is built from 15 residues. The full variable domain, rest sourced from reference TRBV18 and TRBJ2-1, is NAGVMQNPRHLVRRRGQEARLRCSPMKGHSHVYWYRQLPEEGLKFMVYLQKENIIDESGMPKERFSAEFPKEGPSILRIQQVVRGDSAAYFCASSPSVGSYNEQFFGPGTRLTVL.

The chain links TRBV29-1 to TRBJ2-7; the D call from TCRdb, TRBD1, cannot be confirmed without DNA. There are 19 residues in the CDR3. Looked up from germline, CDR1 is SQVTM and CDR2 is ANQGSEA. The CDR3: CSVDVGVHPRGVISYEQYF.

The V and J genes are TRBV7-9 and TRBJ2-1; the TCRdb call, TRBD1, lacks DNA for checking. Germline loops: CDR1 SEHNR, CDR2 FQNEAQ (reference sequence). This CDR3 spans 15 amino acids. The CDR3 reads CASSLVSPAYNEQFF.

The J gene is TRBJ2-5, the V gene TRBV3-1; there is no DNA to check the TCRdb D call of TRBD1. The CDR3 consists of 14 residues. Germline loops: CDR1 LGHDT, CDR2 YNNKEL (reference sequence). This CDR3 is CASSQVAARETQYF.

The chain employs TRBV29-1 and TRBJ1-4. Germline V gene lookup returns CDR1 SQVTM and CDR2 ANQGSEA. The CDR3 totals 13 residues. The chain's CDR3 is CSVEDERGGKLFF.

This chain links TRBV5-1 with TRBJ1-4; TCRdb calls TRBD1, which cannot be checked without DNA. CDR3 length equals 14 residues. Germline CDR1 and CDR2: SGHRS and YFSETQ. CDR3 amino acids: CATKRTGANEKLFF.

The chain couples TRBV9 to TRBJ2-5; TCRdb's D call, TRBD2, is unchecked because there is no DNA. The germline gives CDR1 SGDLS, CDR2 YYNGEE. The CDR3 spans 14 residues. The CDR3 loop is CASSVVSGGETQYF.

This rearrangement joins TRBV25-1 to TRBJ1-6. The CDR3 sequence is 14 residues long. The germline V gene encodes CDR1 MGHDK and CDR2 SYGVNS. Here the CDR3 reads CASSEEVSHSPLHF.

The chain couples TRBV10-3 to TRBJ1-1. CDR3 size: 15 residues. Germline values: CDR1 ENHRY, CDR2 SYGVKD. This CDR3 is CAISGRMTLNTEAFF.

This chain joins TRBV7-2 and TRBJ2-7; TCRdb's assignment of TRBD1 cannot be checked, as there is no DNA. The CDR3 runs to 15 residues. Looked up from germline, CDR1 is SGHTA and CDR2 is FQGNSA. The CDR3 here is CASSPRAGRSYEQYF.

This rearrangement joins TRBV7-9 to TRBJ2-3. The CDR3 runs to 16 residues. Per the germline V gene, CDR1 is SEHNR and CDR2 is FQNEAQ (reference sequence). The CDR3 loop reads CASSSGLYASTDTQYF.

The chain joins TRBV6-1 to TRBJ2-2; the D call from TCRdb, TRBD1, cannot be confirmed without DNA. Germline loops: CDR1 MNHNS, CDR2 SASEGT. The CDR3 is made up of 16 amino acids. The CDR3 spells CASSEMDSADTGELFF.

This chain joins TRBV4-2 and TRBJ2-7; TCRdb's D call, TRBD1, is unchecked because there is no DNA. The CDR3 length is 15 residues. From germline, CDR1 is LGHNA and CDR2 YNFKEQ. The CDR3 loop reads CASSQVGTGPYEQYF.

The genes are TRBV20-1 and TRBJ2-3; the TRBD1 assignment by TCRdb is unverifiable without DNA. From germline, CDR1 is DFQATT and CDR2 SNEGSKA (reference sequence). The CDR3 length is 14 residues. The CDR3 reads CSAMDRGTTDTQYF.

This sequence joins TRBV5-4 and TRBJ2-2; the TCRdb D gene call, TRBD2, has no DNA to confirm it. The CDR3 has 16 residues. Germline V lookup: CDR1 SGHNT, CDR2 YYREEE (reference sequence). This chain's CDR3 is CASSPVGGTGTGELFF. The complete variable domain, with remaining parts taken from reference TRBV5-4 and TRBJ2-2, reads ETGVTQSPTHLIKTRGQQVTLRCSSQSGHNTVSWYQQALGQGPQFIFQYYREEENGRGNFPPRFSGLQFPNYSSELNVNALELDDSALYLCASSPVGGTGTGELFFGEGSRLTVL.

The chain combines TRBV18 with TRBJ2-5; without DNA, the TCRdb call of TRBD1 cannot be checked. The germline gives CDR1 KGHSH, CDR2 LQKENI. The CDR3 is 15 amino acids. CDR3 sequence: CASSPEQGRRETQYF.

The rearrangement joins TRBV20-1 to TRBJ2-7; lacking DNA, the TRBD2 call made by TCRdb goes unchecked. The CDR3 is 15 amino acids. In germline, CDR1 is DFQATT, CDR2 SNEGSKA (reference sequence). CDR3 amino acids: CSASQSGLSSYEQYF.

The chain employs TRBV2 and TRBJ2-7; TCRdb designates TRBD1, a call that cannot be tested without DNA. The CDR3 sequence is 14 residues long. Germline CDR1 SNHLY, CDR2 FYNNEI. The CDR3 sequence: CASSLRGGLGEQYF.

V usage is TRBV4-3 and J usage is TRBJ2-7. Germline V gene sequence: CDR1 LGHNA, CDR2 YSLEER. CDR3 length: 16 residues. The CDR3 spells CASSQGPDGTIYEQYF.

This chain uses TRBV2 with TRBJ2-7; the TCRdb D gene call, TRBD1, has no DNA to confirm it. Germline V gene sequence: CDR1 SNHLY, CDR2 FYNNEI. This CDR3 has 14 residues. The CDR3: CASSPQLRGYEQYF.

The chain combines TRBV6-2 or TRBV6-3 with TRBJ2-7; TCRdb outputs TRBD1, but without DNA this stays unchecked. The CDR3 sequence is 15 residues long. Per germline, CDR1 MNHEY and CDR2 SVGEGT. The CDR3 sequence is CASRPGRDLRHEQYF.

This sequence joins TRBV7-2 and TRBJ2-7. Per the germline V gene, CDR1 is SGHTA and CDR2 is FQGNSA. The CDR3 totals 14 residues. This CDR3 is CASSFNKGPYEQYF. Supplemented by reference TRBV7-2 and TRBJ2-7, the full variable domain reads GAGVSQSPSNKVTEKGKDVELRCDPISGHTALYWYRQSLGQGLEFLIYFQGNSAPDKSGLPSDRFSAERTGGSVSTLTIQRTQQEDSAVYLCASSFNKGPYEQYFGPGTRLTVT.

The chain uses TRBV5-1 and TRBJ2-5; TCRdb selects TRBD1, and the lack of DNA leaves this call unchecked. The CDR3 runs 16 residues. CDR1 and CDR2 from the germline V gene are SGHRS and YFSETQ. The CDR3 here is CASSSGPSGGKETQYF.

The rearrangement joins TRBV27 to TRBJ2-1; TCRdb selects TRBD2, and the lack of DNA leaves this call unchecked. Germline CDR1 MNHEY, CDR2 SMNVEV (reference sequence). The CDR3 is 16 amino acids. The CDR3 spells CASSALGRGGLNEQFF.